The 9 T cell receptor beta chains in this list originate from one sample, sequenced in a study of T cell clones after liver transplantation. TCRdb keeps only in-frame clones here, not all; method: immunoSEQ multiplex PCR. Counted here are about 20,000 clones, under 95% occurring once; the ten biggest clones make up 20% to 25%. Sequenced here: CD8+ T cells from blood, sampled about 25 months after liver transplant. The receptors come from a human patient who received a liver transplant. Some T cells may trace back to the graft donor.

Of note for this clone: Germline and junction disagree at one end, which may indicate a read error. The chain employs TRBV7-7 and TRBJ2-1; unclear D gene. The CDR3 covers 13 residues. CDR1 is SSHAT and CDR2 is FNYEAQ in the germline V gene (reference sequence). CDR3 DNA: TGTGCTAGCAGCTTCCGGGCCTACAATGAGCAGTTCTTC. This translates into CASSFRAYNEQFF.

This chain connects TRBV9 to TRBJ2-1; possibly TRBD2 for D (6 bases). The CDR3 extends over 13 amino acids. Between the trimmed V and J ends, which lost 3 bases and 7 bases, there was a span of 11 bases. Germline V gene sequence: CDR1 SGDLS, CDR2 YYNGEE. CDR3 coding DNA: TGTGCCAGCAGCGAAACCCTAGCGAATGAGCAGTTCTTC. Its translation is CASSETLANEQFF.

J is TRBJ2-1 and V is TRBV13, with 9 bases aligning to TRBD2. V shed 5 bases, J shed 10 bases, and the junction held 9 bases outside the gene matches. There are 14 residues in the CDR3. Germline-derived CDR1 and CDR2 are PRHDT and FYEKMQ (reference sequence). The CDR3 reads CASSPREGLREQFF. Written as DNA, the CDR3 is TGTGCCAGCAGCCCGCGGGAGGGCCTAAGGGAGCAGTTCTTC. The full variable domain, its missing parts supplied by reference TRBV13 and TRBJ2-1, is AAGVIQSPRHLIKEKRETATLKCYPIPRHDTVYWYQQGPGQDPQFLISFYEKMQSDKGSIPDRFSAQQFSDYHSELNMSSLELGDSALYFCASSPREGLREQFFGPGTRLTVL.

V gene TRBV27 combines with J gene TRBJ2-7, with a weak D call TRBD2 (5 bases). The CDR3 covers 15 residues. Germline V CDR1 and CDR2: MNHEY, SMNVEV (reference sequence). Trimming shortened V by 2 bases and J by 5 bases, and 16 bases separated the two germline ends. DNA of the CDR3: TGTGCCAGCAGTTTAGCGGGCCTCGTAAGGCACGAGCAGTACTTC. Its protein is CASSLAGLVRHEQYF.

The V call is TRBV7-2, the J call TRBJ2-1; 8 bases line up with TRBD1. V lost 5 bases to trimming and J lost 4 bases; unmatched junction nucleotides: 7. Germline CDR1 reads SGHTA; CDR2 reads FQGNSA. This CDR3 has 15 residues. The CDR3 DNA follows: TGTGCCAGCAGCCTCGGGACAGGCTCATACAATGAGCAGTTCTTC. The encoded protein is CASSLGTGSYNEQFF.

V gene TRBV18 combines with J gene TRBJ1-2, with 7 bases that match TRBD1. Germline V lookup: CDR1 KGHSH, CDR2 LQKENI. Germline trimming cut 5 bases from V and 2 bases from J; bases unmatched to any gene: 11. The CDR3 has 16 amino acids. The CDR3: CASSSLTGEWNYGYTF. The CDR3 DNA is TGTGCCAGCTCATCGCTAACAGGGGAATGGAACTATGGCTACACCTTC.

Note on this clone: This sample also contains other DNA sequences that code for the same CDR3. The V and J genes are TRBV27 and TRBJ2-3, with D perhaps matching TRBD1 or TRBD2 (5 bases each). The CDR3 sequence is 14 residues long. The V and J ends lost 3 bases and 6 bases respectively, with 13 bases between them. Germline V gene lookup returns CDR1 MNHEY and CDR2 SMNVEV (reference sequence). The CDR3 region is CASSLGPTTDTQYF. The CDR3 nucleotides read TGTGCCAGCAGTTTGGGACCTACGACGGATACGCAGTATTTT.

The CDR3 region is CAISDPDTEAFF. The DNA for the CDR3 is TGTGCCATCAGTGACCCTGACACTGAAGCTTTCTTT. The rearrangement uses TRBV10-3 and TRBJ1-1; no reliable D call. The CDR3 has 12 residues. Trimming took off 3 bases at V and 3 bases at J, with 5 bases between the two ends. Germline V gives CDR1 ENHRY, CDR2 SYGVKD.

This clone is a singleton in its sample. V and J are TRBV9 and TRBJ1-1; D uncertain. The germline V gene encodes CDR1 SGDLS and CDR2 YYNGEE. There are 14 residues in the CDR3. V was shortened by 0 bases and J by 6 bases, with 12 bases between the two germline ends. The CDR3 sequence is CASSVDGEGAEAFF. CDR3 nucleotide sequence: TGTGCCAGCAGCGTAGACGGGGAGGGCGCTGAAGCTTTCTTT.